This T cell receptor (beta chain) comes out of a study of Ad26.COV2.S vaccination and SARS-CoV-2 variants (dated by TCRdb to about 2021). About the investigation overall: Vaccine-arm donors were drawn from COV1001, a multicentre, randomized, double-blind, placebo-controlled phase I-IIa trial of Ad26.COV2.S in healthy adults. Dosing of Ad26.COV2.S was intramuscular, at either 5x10^10 or 1x10^11 viral particles, delivered as one shot or as two shots spaced 56 days apart. The specificity and breadth of SARS-CoV-2-reactive T cell receptors after Ad26.COV2.S vaccination were assessed by TCRbeta repertoire sequencing. A total of approximately 30 samples were included in the TCR-sequenced set, comprising around 19 Ad26.COV2.S vaccine recipients, 5 placebo recipients and 8 SARS-CoV-2 convalescent individuals. Trial participants were randomized into five groups of five, in which low-dose or high-dose Ad26.COV2.S was given once or twice, or placebo was given on both occasions. Investigators did not know the trial group allocation while performing experiments and assessing outcomes.

Interpreted using the paper, the treatment or condition label stands for: over 15 received Ad26.COV2.S at low or high dose, single or two shots; about 5 received placebo; per-sample allocation not given. For vaccine and placebo recipients, repertoires were sequenced using samples collected on day 63 after the first injection. In Cohort 1b, some 25 adults aged 18-55 years were enrolled at a single site in Boston, USA, between 29 July and 7 August 2020. Ad26.COV2.S consisted of a replication-incompetent adenovirus type 26 vector by which a prefusion-stabilized SARS-CoV-2 spike protein from the original Wuhan strain was expressed. The paper's findings and limits, for the study overall: Substantial breadth of spike-specific CD8+ and CD4+ T cell responses was reported after vaccination. It was noted by the authors that total T cell responses may have been underestimated by the TCR breadth and depth analyses. The study was not powered for comparison of responses between vaccine doses or regimens. Comparable non-spike TCR breadth was observed between vaccine and placebo recipients, consistent with only spike being contained in the vaccine. Higher spike-specific TCR breadth was observed in Ad26.COV2.S recipients than in placebo recipients (P = 0.0014).

TCRbeta CDR3 regions were sequenced with the immunoSEQ Assay. After extraction, genomic DNA underwent amplification by bias-controlled multiplex PCR, followed by high-throughput sequencing. In the authors' own workflow: To quantify the absolute abundance of every unique TCRbeta CDR3 region, sequences were collapsed and filtered. Usable DNA was measured by amplifying reference genes present in all nucleated cells, and TCRbeta template counts were normalized to that usable DNA to estimate T cell fraction. Repertoire TCRs were annotated as SARS-CoV-2-specific when V gene, CDR3 amino acid sequence and J gene were exactly matched to a known reactive TCR set. The reference SARS-CoV-2 TCR set came from MIRA and was filtered for enrichment in COVID-19-positive ImmuneCODE repertoires, removing public or cross-reactive TCRs. Drawing on the MIRA antigens, annotated TCRs were analysed further at the level of specific ORF or position within ORF. Breadth was defined as annotated unique rearrangements over total unique productive rearrangements; depth was the summed frequency of those rearrangements. Group comparisons of TCR breadth used two-sided Wilcoxon rank-sum tests. In TCRdb, the immuneACCESS table is reduced to in-frame sequences with V and J assigned. These tables do not hold every clone; where another copy was compared, an unresolved V gene accounts for under half, and the others remain unexplained. The DNA gave D and trimming, while V, J and clone size come from that table. The sample contains roughly 420,000 clones, 85% to 90% of them found a single time. The top ten clones comprise just over 2.5% of the sample.

A distance of 9 bases separates the germline ends of V and J, which lose 3 bases and 1 base respectively. In the germline V gene (reference sequence), CDR1 corresponds to LNHDA and CDR2 to SQIVND. The CDR3 covers 14 residues, taking in both the cysteine and the phenylalanine. Only the CDR3 region is kept as DNA, spanning 42 bases read in frame from base 1. With respect to this clone: What this receptor recognizes is not known. Qualities for individual bases were not recorded, and no much larger clone is one base off.

This receptor chain uses TRBV19 and TRBJ1-1; confidence is insufficient to name the D gene. The source was peripheral blood, collected in a trial of Ad26.COV2.S vaccine versus placebo. The source of this sequence is a person between 18 and 65 years old who received the Ad26.COV2.S COVID-19 vaccine or a placebo. The nucleotide sequence reads TGTGCCAGTAGTATCACTTTTACGAACACTGAAGCTTTCTTT. Its coded protein is CASSITFTNTEAFF.